Included here is one TCR beta chain sequence, with context. What it recognizes is unknown. This entry comes from a study of brain T cells in children with intractable seizures. Germline V CDR1 and CDR2: SEHNR, FQNEAQ (reference sequence). V was shortened by 10 bases and J by 8 bases, with 16 bases between the two germline ends. This CDR3 has 12 residues. Whole-study findings and limits: Pre- and post-surgery blood differed in depth, so pre-surgery absences may be undersampling.

Only in-frame clones appear in the TCRdb table, and some are missing; sequencing was by immunoSEQ multiplex PCR. The sample records approximately 110,000 clones, around 94% being singletons. The chain is built from TRBV7-9 and TRBJ2-3, with a possible D match to TRBD2 (7 bases). This sequence originates from a boy younger than two with hemimegalencephaly and intractable seizures. The sequences come from peripheral blood, collected at surgery. CDR3 loop: CATKKGGGTQYF. The CDR3 nucleotides are TGTGCCACCAAAAAGGGAGGGGGTACGCAGTATTTT.